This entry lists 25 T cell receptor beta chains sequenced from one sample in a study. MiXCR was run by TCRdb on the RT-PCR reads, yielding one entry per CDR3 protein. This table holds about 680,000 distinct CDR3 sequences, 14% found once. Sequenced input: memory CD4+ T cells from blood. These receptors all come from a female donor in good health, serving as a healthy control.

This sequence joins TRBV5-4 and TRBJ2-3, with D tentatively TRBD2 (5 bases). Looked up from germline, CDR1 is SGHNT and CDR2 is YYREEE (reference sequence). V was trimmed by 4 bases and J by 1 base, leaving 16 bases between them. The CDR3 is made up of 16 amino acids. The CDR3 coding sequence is TGTGCCAGCAGCCCGTTGGGAGACTCGCGCACAGATACGCAGTATTTT. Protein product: CASSPLGDSRTDTQYF.

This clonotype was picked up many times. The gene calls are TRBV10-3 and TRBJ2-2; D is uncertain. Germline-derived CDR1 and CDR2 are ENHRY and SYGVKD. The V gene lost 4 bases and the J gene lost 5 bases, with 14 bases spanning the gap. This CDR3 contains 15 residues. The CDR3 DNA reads TGTGCCATCAGTGGTATTGAAGGTGGGACCGGGGAGCTGTTTTTT. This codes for CAISGIEGGTGELFF.

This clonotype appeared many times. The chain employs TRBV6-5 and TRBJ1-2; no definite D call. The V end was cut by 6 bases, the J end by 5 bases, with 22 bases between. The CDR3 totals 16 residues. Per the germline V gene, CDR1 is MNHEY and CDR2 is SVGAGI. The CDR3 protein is CASSPTVGGEGYGYTF. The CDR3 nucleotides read TGTGCCAGCAGCCCTACCGTGGGAGGTGAAGGGTATGGCTACACCTTC.

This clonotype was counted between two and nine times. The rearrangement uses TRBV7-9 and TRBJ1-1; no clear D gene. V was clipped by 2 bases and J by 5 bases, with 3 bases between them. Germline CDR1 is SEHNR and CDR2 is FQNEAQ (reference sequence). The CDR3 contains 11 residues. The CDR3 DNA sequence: TGTGCCAGCAGCTTAAAGACTGAAGCTTTCTTT. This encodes CASSLKTEAFF. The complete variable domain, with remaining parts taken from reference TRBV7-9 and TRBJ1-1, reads DTGVSQNPRHKITKRGQNVTFRCDPISEHNRLYWYRQTLGQGPEFLTYFQNEAQLEKSRLLSDRFSAERPKGSFSTLEIQRTEQGDSAMYLCASSLKTEAFFGQGTRLTVV.

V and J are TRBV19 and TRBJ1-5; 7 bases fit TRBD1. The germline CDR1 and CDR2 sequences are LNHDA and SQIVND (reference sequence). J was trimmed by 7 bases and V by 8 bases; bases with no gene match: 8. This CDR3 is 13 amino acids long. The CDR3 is CASYDRVGQPQHF. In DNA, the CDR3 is TGTGCCAGTTACGACAGGGTGGGCCAGCCCCAGCATTTT. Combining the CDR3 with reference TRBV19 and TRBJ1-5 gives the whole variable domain DGGITQSPKYLFRKEGQNVTLSCEQNLNHDAMYWYRQDPGQGLRLIYYSQIVNDFQKGDIAEGYSVSREKKESFPLTVTSAQKNPTAFYLCASYDRVGQPQHFGDGTRLSIL.

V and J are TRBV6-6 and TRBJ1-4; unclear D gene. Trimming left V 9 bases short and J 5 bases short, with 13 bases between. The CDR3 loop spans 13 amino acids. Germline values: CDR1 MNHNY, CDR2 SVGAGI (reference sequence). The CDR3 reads CASRLGNNEKLFF. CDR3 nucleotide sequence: TGTGCCAGTAGACTGGGCAACAATGAAAAACTGTTTTTT.

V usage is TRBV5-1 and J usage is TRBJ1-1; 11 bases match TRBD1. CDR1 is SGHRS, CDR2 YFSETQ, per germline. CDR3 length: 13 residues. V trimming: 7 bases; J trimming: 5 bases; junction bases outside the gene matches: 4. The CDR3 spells CASGTGGETEAFF. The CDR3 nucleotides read TGCGCCAGCGGGACAGGGGGGGAGACTGAAGCTTTCTTT. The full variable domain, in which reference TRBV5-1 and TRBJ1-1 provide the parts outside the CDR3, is KAGVTQTPRYLIKTRGQQVTLSCSPISGHRSVSWYQQTPGQGLQFLFEYFSETQRNKGNFPGRFSGRQFSNSRSEMNVSTLELGDSALYLCASGTGGETEAFFGQGTRLTVV.

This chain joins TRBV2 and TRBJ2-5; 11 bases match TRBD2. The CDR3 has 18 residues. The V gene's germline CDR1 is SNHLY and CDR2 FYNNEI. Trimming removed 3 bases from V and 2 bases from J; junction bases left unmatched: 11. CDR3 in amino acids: CASSEIAGGRGRQETQYF. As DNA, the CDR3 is TGTGCCAGCAGTGAGATAGCGGGAGGGCGGGGTAGGCAAGAGACCCAGTACTTC.

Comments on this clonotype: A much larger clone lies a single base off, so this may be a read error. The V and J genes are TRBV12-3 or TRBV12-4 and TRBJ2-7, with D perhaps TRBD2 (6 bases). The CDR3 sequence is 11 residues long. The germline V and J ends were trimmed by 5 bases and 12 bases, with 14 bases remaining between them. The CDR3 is CASSRREKPYF. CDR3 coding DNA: TGTGCCAGCAGTAGACGGGAGAAGCCGTACTTC.

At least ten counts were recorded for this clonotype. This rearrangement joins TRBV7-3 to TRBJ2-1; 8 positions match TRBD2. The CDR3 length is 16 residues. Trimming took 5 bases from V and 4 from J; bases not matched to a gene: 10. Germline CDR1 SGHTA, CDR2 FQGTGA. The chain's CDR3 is CASSPSAAGGYNEQFF. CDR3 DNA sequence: TGTGCCAGCAGCCCCAGCGCCGCGGGAGGTTACAATGAGCAGTTCTTC.

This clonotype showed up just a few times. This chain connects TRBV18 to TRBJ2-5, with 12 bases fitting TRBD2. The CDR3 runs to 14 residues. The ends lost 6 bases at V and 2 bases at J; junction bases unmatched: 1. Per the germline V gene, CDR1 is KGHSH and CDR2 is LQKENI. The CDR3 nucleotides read TGTGCCAGCTCCGGACTAGCGGGGCAAGAGACCCAGTACTTC. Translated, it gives CASSGLAGQETQYF.

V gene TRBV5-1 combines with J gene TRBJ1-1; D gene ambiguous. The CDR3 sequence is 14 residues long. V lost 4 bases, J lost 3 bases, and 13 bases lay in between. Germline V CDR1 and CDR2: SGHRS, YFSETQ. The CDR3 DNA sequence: TGCGCCAGCAGCCCCGGTCCCGCGGACACTGAAGCTTTCTTT. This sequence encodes CASSPGPADTEAFF. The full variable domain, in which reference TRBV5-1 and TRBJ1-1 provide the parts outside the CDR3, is KAGVTQTPRYLIKTRGQQVTLSCSPISGHRSVSWYQQTPGQGLQFLFEYFSETQRNKGNFPGRFSGRQFSNSRSEMNVSTLELGDSALYLCASSPGPADTEAFFGQGTRLTVV.

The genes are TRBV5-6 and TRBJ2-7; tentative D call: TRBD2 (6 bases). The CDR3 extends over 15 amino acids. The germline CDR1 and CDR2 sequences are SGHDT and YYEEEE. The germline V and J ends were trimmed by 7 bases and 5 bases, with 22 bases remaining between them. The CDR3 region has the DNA TGTGCCAGCGAAACACTTGGGGCAGGGAGGAACGAGCAGTACTTC. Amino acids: CASETLGAGRNEQYF.

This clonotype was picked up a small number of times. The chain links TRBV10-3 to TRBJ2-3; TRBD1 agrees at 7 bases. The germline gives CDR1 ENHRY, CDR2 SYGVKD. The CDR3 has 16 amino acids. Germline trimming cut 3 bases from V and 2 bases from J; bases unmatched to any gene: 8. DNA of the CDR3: TGTGCCATCAGTGAAGGCACGGGACAGCTCACAGATACGCAGTATTTT. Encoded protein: CAISEGTGQLTDTQYF.

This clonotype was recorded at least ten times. The CDR3 nucleotides read TGTGCCAGCAGCGTAGGACAGAACTATGGCTACACCTTC. This gives the protein CASSVGQNYGYTF. The chain employs TRBV9 and TRBJ1-2, with D possibly matching TRBD1 (5 bases). The germline CDR1 and CDR2 sequences are SGDLS and YYNGEE. V dropped 0 bases and J dropped 2 bases, with 5 bases sitting between them. The length of the CDR3 is 13 residues.

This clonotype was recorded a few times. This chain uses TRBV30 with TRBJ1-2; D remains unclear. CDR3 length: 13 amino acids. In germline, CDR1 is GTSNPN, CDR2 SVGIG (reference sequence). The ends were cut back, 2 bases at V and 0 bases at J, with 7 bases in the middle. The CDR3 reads CAWSSPSNYGYTF. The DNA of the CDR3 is TGTGCCTGGAGTTCCCCTTCTAACTATGGCTACACCTTC.

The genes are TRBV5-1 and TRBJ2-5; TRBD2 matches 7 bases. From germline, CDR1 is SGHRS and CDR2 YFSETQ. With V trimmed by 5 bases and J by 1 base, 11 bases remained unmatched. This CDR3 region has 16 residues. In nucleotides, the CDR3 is TGCGCCAGCAGTCTGGGGGGGGTGACACTCCAAGAGACCCAGTACTTC. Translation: CASSLGGVTLQETQYF.

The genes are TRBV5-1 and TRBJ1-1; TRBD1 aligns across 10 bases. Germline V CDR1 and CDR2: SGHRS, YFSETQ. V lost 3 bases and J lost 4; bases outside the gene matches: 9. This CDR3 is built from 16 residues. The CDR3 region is CASSSLTGTGATEAFF. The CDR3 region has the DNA TGCGCCAGCAGCTCCTTAACCGGGACAGGGGCCACTGAAGCTTTCTTT.

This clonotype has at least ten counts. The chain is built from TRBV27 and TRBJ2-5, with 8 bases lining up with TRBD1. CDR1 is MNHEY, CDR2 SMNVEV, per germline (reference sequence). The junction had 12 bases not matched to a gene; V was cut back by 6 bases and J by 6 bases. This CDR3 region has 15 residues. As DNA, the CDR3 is TGTGCCAGCAGGCGGGACAGGAACCCCTACCAGACCCAGTACTTC. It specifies CASRRDRNPYQTQYF.

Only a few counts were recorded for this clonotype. The CDR3 loop is CSATSLYEQYF. The CDR3 DNA sequence: TGCAGTGCTACGTCTCTCTACGAGCAGTACTTC. The rearrangement links TRBV20-1 to TRBJ2-7; no reliable D call. CDR1 and CDR2 (germline): DFQATT, SNEGSKA (reference sequence). Between the trimmed V and J ends, which lost 4 bases and 3 bases, there was a span of 7 bases. The length of the CDR3 is 11 residues.

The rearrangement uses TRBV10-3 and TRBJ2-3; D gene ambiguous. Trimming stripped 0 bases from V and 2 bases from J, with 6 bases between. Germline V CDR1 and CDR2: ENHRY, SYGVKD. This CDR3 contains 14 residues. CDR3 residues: CAISESGFTDTQYF. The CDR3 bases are TGTGCCATCAGTGAGTCGGGTTTCACAGATACGCAGTATTTT.

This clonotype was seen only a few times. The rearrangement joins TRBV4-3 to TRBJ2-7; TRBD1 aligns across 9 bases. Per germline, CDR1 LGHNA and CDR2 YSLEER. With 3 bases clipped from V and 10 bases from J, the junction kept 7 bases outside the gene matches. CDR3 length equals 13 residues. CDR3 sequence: CASSQSRDRVQYF. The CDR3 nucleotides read TGCGCCAGCAGCCAGTCCCGGGACAGGGTACAGTACTTC.

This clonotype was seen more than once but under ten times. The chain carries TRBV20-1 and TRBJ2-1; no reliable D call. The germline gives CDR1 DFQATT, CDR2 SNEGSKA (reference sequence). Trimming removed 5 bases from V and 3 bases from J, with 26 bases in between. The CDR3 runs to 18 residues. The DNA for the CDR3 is TGCAGTGCTGGGTTGGGGATTAACCTGAAAACGATCTACAATGAGCAGTTCTTC. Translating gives CSAGLGINLKTIYNEQFF.

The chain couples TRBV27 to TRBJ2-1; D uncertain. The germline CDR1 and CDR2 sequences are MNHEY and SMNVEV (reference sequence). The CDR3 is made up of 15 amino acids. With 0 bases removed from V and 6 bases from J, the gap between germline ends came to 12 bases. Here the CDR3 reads CASSLSRMFSNEQFF. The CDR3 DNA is TGTGCCAGCAGTTTATCCCGAATGTTCTCCAATGAGCAGTTCTTC.

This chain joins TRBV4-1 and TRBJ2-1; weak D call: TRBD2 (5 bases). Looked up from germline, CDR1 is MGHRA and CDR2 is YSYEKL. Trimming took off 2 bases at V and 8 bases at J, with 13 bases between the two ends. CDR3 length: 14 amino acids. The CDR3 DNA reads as TGCGCCAGCAGCCAACGGGCGTTGGAGGATGAGCAGTTCTTC. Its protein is CASSQRALEDEQFF.